This T cell receptor (beta chain) is from a study of cytomegalovirus exposure and HLA in healthy donors. General study findings and limits: Versus the approximately 720-donor mean, an Asian-associated ancestry cluster reportedly showed fewer N-insertions in a later analysis. CMV serostatus alone was available as immune exposure information.

Amplification used 60 Vbeta primers and 13 Jbeta primers. The method was immunoSEQ multiplex PCR; TCRdb's version includes in-frame clones alone and lacks a portion of them. The data contain about 160,000 clones, around 80% of them singletons. With regard to this clone: Its antigen is unknown. Compared with germline, one end of the junction differs, possibly owing to a read error.

It was healthy bone marrow donors who served as donors. Sample: PBMCs. The source is a man aged 30-40 years in good health and CMV-seronegative.

This CDR3 reads CASSSSAGGMIF. The CDR3 DNA reads as TGTGCCAGCAGCTCTTCAGCGGGTGGGATGATCTTT. The V and J genes are TRBV7-3 and TRBJ1-1; no firm D call. Germline CDR1 and CDR2: SGHTA and FQGTGA. The CDR3 spans 12 residues.